Each of the 2 T cell receptor beta chains below was sequenced from the same sample in a study of naive and memory T cell subsets (dated by TCRdb to about 2017). The method was 5' RACE. Sequenced using an Illumina MiSeq. The ligated cDNA was amplified in four rounds of PCR with nested alpha and beta constant region primers together with the SP2 primer. Clones were called with MiXCR by TCRdb after fastp trimmed the public reads at Q25, and only in-frame beta chains were retained. Rows with one shared CDR3 protein collapse into an entry with the most common genes and DNA. The sample table contains about 62,000 distinct CDR3 sequences; only one count was recorded for 6.5% to 9% of them. The ten top clones hold 15% to 20% of the sample. The study described a robust, sensitive protocol for amplifying, sequencing and analyzing TCRs, using 3' ligation of a UMI-containing oligonucleotide to TCR cDNA. The source of these receptors is a female donor in good health.

The chain uses TRBV12-3 or TRBV12-4 and TRBJ1-5, with D unresolved. Trimming left V 5 bases short and J 3 bases short, with 11 bases between. CDR3 length: 14 residues. CDR3 nucleotide sequence: TGTGCCAGCAGTCCCCGACGGCACAATCAGCCCCAGCATTTT. As protein: CASSPRRHNQPQHF.

The rearrangement links TRBV27 to TRBJ2-3; 10 bases fit TRBD1. Germline CDR1 and CDR2: MNHEY and SMNVEV (reference sequence). V lost 3 bases to trimming and J lost 4 bases; unmatched junction nucleotides: 10. The CDR3 runs 17 residues. CDR3 sequence reads: CASSFHPRDRGPDTQYF. The CDR3 DNA reads as TGTGCCAGCAGTTTCCATCCCCGGGACAGGGGTCCAGATACGCAGTATTTT.